The 8 T cell receptor beta chains below come from one sample, sequenced in a study of blood T cells in healthy people across ages. Primed by a sample-barcoded 5' primer and a J-beta primer mix, a second PCR proceeded for 7 to 11 cycles. TCRdb analysed the 5' RACE reads with MiXCR anew, one entry per CDR3 protein. This table holds roughly 1,500,000 distinct CDR3 sequences, about 35% found once. Sequenced material: blood. The receptors were sampled from a woman aged 25 to 39 in good health.

Ten or more counts support this clonotype. The rearrangement joins TRBV15 to TRBJ2-5, with TRBD1 identical over 7 bases. Germline CDR1 is LNHNV and CDR2 is YYDKDF (reference sequence). Trimming cost V 0 bases and J 4 bases; bases outside gene matches: 2. CDR3 size: 14 residues. CDR3 nucleotides: TGTGCCACCAGCAGAGATGCAGGGGGAGAGACCCAGTACTTC. It specifies CATSRDAGGETQYF. Based on the CDR3 plus reference TRBV15 and TRBJ2-5, the full variable domain is DAMVIQNPRYQVTQFGKPVTLSCSQTLNHNVMYWYQQKSSQAPKLLFHYYDKDFNNEADTPDNFQSRRPNTSFCFLDIRSPGLGDTAMYLCATSRDAGGETQYFGPGTRLLVL.

The chain couples TRBV19 to TRBJ2-3; unclear D gene. This CDR3 is built from 15 residues. Germline lookup yields CDR1 LNHDA and CDR2 SQIVND (reference sequence). Trimming took off 5 bases at V and 0 bases at J, with 12 bases between the two ends. CDR3 region: CASSPGAISTDTQYF. The DNA for the CDR3 is TGTGCCAGTAGTCCCGGTGCGATTAGCACAGATACGCAGTATTTT.

This clonotype was detected a few times. The genes are TRBV20-1 and TRBJ1-2; possibly TRBD1 for D (5 bases). From germline, CDR1 is DFQATT and CDR2 SNEGSKA (reference sequence). The CDR3 is made up of 14 amino acids. V lost 4 bases to trimming and J lost 5 bases, with 17 bases between them. The CDR3, as DNA: TGCAGTGCTACTCTGGGGCTCGCGTGGTATGGCTACACCTTC. Translated, it gives CSATLGLAWYGYTF.

Comment on this clonotype: Sequence at one end of the junction differs from germline and may be a read error. The V call is TRBV20-1, the J call TRBJ1-6; D unresolved. This CDR3 comprises 11 residues. Germline CDR1 DFQATT, CDR2 SNEGSKA (reference sequence). The CDR3 sequence: CSATLNSSLHF. The DNA for the CDR3 is TGCAGTGCTACCCTGAATTCATCCCTCCACTTT.

The chain is built from TRBV12-3 or TRBV12-4 and TRBJ1-1; no firm D call. The CDR3 has 14 amino acids. V lost 3 bases and J 4 bases, leaving 12 bases between the germline ends. The CDR3 DNA is TGTGCCAGCAGTTTTGGAAGGGAAGGCACTGAAGCTTTCTTT. Its protein product is CASSFGREGTEAFF.

V usage is TRBV12-3 or TRBV12-4 and J usage is TRBJ2-3; a weak D match, TRBD1 (6 bases). The CDR3 sequence is 17 residues long. V was pared by 3 bases and J by 2 bases, with 18 bases between. CDR3 coding DNA: TGTGCCAGCAGTTTTTCGGATGGGGGACAAGACACAGATACGCAGTATTTT. Its protein is CASSFSDGGQDTDTQYF.

This clonotype was observed a handful of times. The chain joins TRBV9 to TRBJ2-7; the D gene is possibly TRBD1 (5 bases). This CDR3 spans 16 amino acids. CDR1 SGDLS and CDR2 YYNGEE come from the germline V gene. V was clipped by 4 bases and J by 2 bases, with 19 bases between them. The CDR3 sequence is CASSKRTSGPTYEQYF. CDR3 coding DNA: TGTGCCAGCAGCAAACGGACATCCGGGCCCACCTACGAGCAGTACTTC. The full variable domain, completed using reference TRBV9 and TRBJ2-7, is DSGVTQTPKHLITATGQRVTLRCSPRSGDLSVYWYQQSLDQGLQFLIQYYNGEERAKGNILERFSAQQFPDLHSELNLSSLELGDSALYFCASSKRTSGPTYEQYFGPGTRLTVT.

V gene TRBV7-9 combines with J gene TRBJ1-1; 7 nucleotides match TRBD1. Losses at the gene ends were 5 bases for V and 10 bases for J; bases not matched to a gene: 13. Germline CDR1 SEHNR, CDR2 FQNEAQ (reference sequence). The CDR3 runs to 14 residues. CDR3 bases: TGTGCCAGCAGCCCTGACAGGGTGTTGTTTGGAGCTTTCTTT. Translation gives CASSPDRVLFGAFF.